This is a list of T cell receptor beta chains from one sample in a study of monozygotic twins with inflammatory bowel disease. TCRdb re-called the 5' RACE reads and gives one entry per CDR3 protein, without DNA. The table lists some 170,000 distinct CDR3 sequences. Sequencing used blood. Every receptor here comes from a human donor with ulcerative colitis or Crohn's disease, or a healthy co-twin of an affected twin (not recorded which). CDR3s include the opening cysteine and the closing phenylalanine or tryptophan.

cdr3_aa: CSEMRSYEQFF; j_call: TRBJ2-1; v_call: TRBV20-1
cdr3_aa: CASSQVGGQWQPQHF; j_call: TRBJ1-5; v_call: TRBV27
cdr3_aa: CSAIAVQTQETQYF; j_call: TRBJ2-5; v_call: TRBV20-1
cdr3_aa: CASSQATGLRTEAFF; j_call: TRBJ1-1; v_call: TRBV3-1
cdr3_aa: CASDRGRSEQYF; j_call: TRBJ2-7; v_call: TRBV2
cdr3_aa: CASSQGWSAVGYGYTF; j_call: TRBJ1-2; v_call: TRBV3-1
cdr3_aa: CSARDTSGASTDTQYF; j_call: TRBJ2-3; v_call: TRBV20-1
cdr3_aa: CASSPKWDSSETQYF; j_call: TRBJ2-5; v_call: TRBV7-8
cdr3_aa: CSAQGLAGGPAYEQYF; j_call: TRBJ2-7; v_call: TRBV20-1
cdr3_aa: CASSLDRLAGGLINTDTQYF; j_call: TRBJ2-3; v_call: TRBV7-6